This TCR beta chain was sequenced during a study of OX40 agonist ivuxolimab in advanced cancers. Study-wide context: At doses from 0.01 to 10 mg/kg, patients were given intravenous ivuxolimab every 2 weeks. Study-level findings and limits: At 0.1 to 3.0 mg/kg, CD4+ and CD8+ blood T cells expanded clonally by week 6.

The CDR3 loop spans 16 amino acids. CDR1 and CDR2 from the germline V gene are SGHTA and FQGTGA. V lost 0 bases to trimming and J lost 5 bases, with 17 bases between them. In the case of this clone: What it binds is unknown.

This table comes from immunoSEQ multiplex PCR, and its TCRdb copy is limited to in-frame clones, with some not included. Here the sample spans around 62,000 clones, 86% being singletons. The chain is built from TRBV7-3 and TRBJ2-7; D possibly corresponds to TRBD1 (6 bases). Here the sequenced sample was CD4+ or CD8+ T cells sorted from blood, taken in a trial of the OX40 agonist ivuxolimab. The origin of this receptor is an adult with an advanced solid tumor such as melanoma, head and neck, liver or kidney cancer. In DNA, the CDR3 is TGTGCCAGCAGCTTAACCCAACAGGGTGGCGGCGACGAGCAGTACTTC. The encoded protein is CASSLTQQGGGDEQYF.